This T cell receptor beta chain was sequenced during a study of cytomegalovirus exposure and HLA in healthy donors. Study background: Within the Caucasian-associated ancestry cluster were more than 75% of the roughly 360 genotyped donors. Findings and caveats of the study: It is likely that the observed cluster of highly shared sequence variants was a sequencing artifact.

PCR amplification relied on 60 Vbeta primers (plus 13 Jbeta primers). TCRdb keeps only in-frame clones here, not all; method: immunoSEQ multiplex PCR. Among a few hundred thousand clones listed, 65% to 90% were seen once. Germline V gene sequence: CDR1 KGHSH, CDR2 LQKENI. V was clipped by 2 bases and J by 0 bases, with 10 bases between them. The CDR3 has 15 amino acids. Worth noting for this clone: The target antigen is unknown.

The TCR sequence derives from a girl under 18 in good health and CMV-seronegative. This chain connects TRBV18 to TRBJ1-1, with no clear D. The sample taken for sequencing was PBMCs. CDR3 in DNA: TGTGCCAGCTCACCAGGCGGAAGCTTGAACACTGAAGCTTTCTTT. Translated, it gives CASSPGGSLNTEAFF.